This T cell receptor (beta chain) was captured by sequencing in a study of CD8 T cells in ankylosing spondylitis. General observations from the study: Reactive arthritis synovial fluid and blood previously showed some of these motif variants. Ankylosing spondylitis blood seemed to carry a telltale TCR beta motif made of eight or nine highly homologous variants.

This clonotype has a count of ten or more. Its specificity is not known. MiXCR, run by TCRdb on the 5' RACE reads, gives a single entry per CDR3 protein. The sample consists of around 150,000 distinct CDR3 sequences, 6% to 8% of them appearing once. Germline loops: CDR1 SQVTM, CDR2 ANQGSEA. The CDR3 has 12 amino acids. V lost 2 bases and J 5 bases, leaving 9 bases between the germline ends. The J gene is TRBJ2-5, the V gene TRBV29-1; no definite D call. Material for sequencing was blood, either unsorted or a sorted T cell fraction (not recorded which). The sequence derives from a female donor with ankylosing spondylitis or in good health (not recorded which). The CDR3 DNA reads TGCAGCGTTGAAACAGTTTGGGAGACCCAGTACTTC. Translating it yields CSVETVWETQYF. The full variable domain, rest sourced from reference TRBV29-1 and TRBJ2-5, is SAVISQKPSRDICQRGTSLTIQCQVDSQVTMMFWYRQQPGQSLTLIATANQGSEATYESGFVIDKFPISRPNLTFSTLTVSNMSPEDSSIYLCSVETVWETQYFGPGTRLLVL.